One T cell receptor beta chain is described in this entry. Its antigen is currently unknown. Profiling of TCR beta VDJ combinations and CDR3 sequences used genomic DNA as template. TCRdb processed the reads anew with MiXCR; each CDR3 protein has one entry. Of under 200,000 distinct CDR3 sequences in the sample, 64% were seen once. There are 14 residues in the CDR3. Deletions cut 2 bases from V and 2 bases from J, with 10 bases between. CDR1 and CDR2 (germline): SGHVT, SQSDAQ. These data come from a study of CD8+CD57+ T cells in acquired aplastic anemia. Across the whole study: The mean DNA yield obtained from sorted CD4+ and CD8+ cells came to roughly 3.4 ug.

Study-wide results and limits: Overlap between patients and controls comprised almost 30 CD8+ CDR3 sequences. In CD8+ cells, Simpson's diversity showed no significant difference between patients and controls.

This chain joins TRBV7-4 and TRBJ2-7, with D possibly TRBD1 on 6 matching bases. The sequence derives from a human donor with severe aplastic anemia or a healthy control (not recorded which). Sequencing was done on a sample of sorted CD4+, CD8+, or CD8+CD57+ T cells (not recorded which) from PBMCs. The CDR3 spells CASSLWTVPYEQYF. The CDR3 nucleotides are TGTGCCAGCAGCTTATGGACAGTCCCCTACGAGCAGTACTTC.